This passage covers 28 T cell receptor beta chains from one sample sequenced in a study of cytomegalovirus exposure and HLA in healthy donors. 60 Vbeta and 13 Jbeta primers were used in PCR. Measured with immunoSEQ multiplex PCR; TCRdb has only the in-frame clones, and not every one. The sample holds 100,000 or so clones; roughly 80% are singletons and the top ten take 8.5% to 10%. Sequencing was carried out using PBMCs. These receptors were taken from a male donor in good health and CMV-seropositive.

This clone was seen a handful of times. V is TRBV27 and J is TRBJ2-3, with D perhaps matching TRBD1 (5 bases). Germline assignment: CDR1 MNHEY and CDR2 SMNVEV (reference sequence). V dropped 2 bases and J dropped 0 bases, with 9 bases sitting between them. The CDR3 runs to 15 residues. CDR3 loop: CASSLRGHSTDTQYF. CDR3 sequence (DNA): TGTGCCAGCAGTTTACGCGGACATAGCACAGATACGCAGTATTTT.

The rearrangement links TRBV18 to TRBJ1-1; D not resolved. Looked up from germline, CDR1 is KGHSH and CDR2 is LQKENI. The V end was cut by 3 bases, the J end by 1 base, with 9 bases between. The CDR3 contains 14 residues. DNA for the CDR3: TGTGCCAGCTCACCGTTTGGGAGGAACACTGAAGCTTTCTTT. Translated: CASSPFGRNTEAFF.

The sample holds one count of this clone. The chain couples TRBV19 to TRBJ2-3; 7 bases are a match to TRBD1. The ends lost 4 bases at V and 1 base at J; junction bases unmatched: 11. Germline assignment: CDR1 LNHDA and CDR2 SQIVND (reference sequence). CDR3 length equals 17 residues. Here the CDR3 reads CASSNLRTGEGTDTQYF. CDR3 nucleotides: TGTGCCAGTAGTAACCTGAGGACAGGCGAAGGCACAGATACGCAGTATTTT. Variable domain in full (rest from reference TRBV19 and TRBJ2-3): DGGITQSPKYLFRKEGQNVTLSCEQNLNHDAMYWYRQDPGQGLRLIYYSQIVNDFQKGDIAEGYSVSREKKESFPLTVTSAQKNPTAFYLCASSNLRTGEGTDTQYFGPGTRLTVL.

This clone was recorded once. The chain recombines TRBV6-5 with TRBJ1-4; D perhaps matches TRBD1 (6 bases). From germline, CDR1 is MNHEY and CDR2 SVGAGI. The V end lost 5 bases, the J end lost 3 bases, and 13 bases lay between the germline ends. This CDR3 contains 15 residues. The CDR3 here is CASSRGGIANEKLFF. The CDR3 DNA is TGTGCCAGCAGTAGGGGGGGAATAGCTAATGAAAAACTGTTTTTT.

The CDR3 region has the DNA TGTGCCACCAGCAGAGGGACAGGGTCCTTATACGAGCAGTACTTC. It is translated as CATSRGTGSLYEQYF. The chain couples TRBV15 to TRBJ2-5; TRBD1 aligns across 8 bases. Gene TRBJ2-7 matches the end of the DNA better, so the J call may be wrong. From germline, CDR1 is LNHNV and CDR2 YYDKDF (reference sequence). The CDR3 loop spans 15 amino acids.

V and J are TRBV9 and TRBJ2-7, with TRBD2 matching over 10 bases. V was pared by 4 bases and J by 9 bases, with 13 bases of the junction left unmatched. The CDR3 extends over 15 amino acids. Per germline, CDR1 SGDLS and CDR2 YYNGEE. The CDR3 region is CASSPKLSGRNGQYF. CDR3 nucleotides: TGTGCCAGCAGCCCAAAGCTTAGCGGGAGGAACGGGCAGTACTTC.

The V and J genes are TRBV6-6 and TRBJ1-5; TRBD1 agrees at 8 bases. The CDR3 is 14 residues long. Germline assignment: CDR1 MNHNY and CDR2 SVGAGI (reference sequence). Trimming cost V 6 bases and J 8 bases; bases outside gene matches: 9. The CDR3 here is CASSRGQEVEPQHF. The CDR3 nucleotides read TGTGCCAGCAGCCGGGGACAGGAAGTTGAGCCCCAGCATTTT.

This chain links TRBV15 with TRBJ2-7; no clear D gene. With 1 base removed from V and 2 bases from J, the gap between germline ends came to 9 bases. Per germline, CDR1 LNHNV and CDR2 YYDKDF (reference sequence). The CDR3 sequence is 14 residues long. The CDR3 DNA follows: TGTGCCACCAGCAGAGTAGTGTTTCCCTACGAGCAGTACTTC. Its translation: CATSRVVFPYEQYF.

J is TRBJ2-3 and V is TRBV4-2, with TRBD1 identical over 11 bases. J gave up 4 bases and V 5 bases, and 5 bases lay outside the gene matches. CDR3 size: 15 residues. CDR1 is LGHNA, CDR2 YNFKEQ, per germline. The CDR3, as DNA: TGTGCCAGCAGCACCGGGACAGGGGGGGCAGATACGCAGTATTTT. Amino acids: CASSTGTGGADTQYF.

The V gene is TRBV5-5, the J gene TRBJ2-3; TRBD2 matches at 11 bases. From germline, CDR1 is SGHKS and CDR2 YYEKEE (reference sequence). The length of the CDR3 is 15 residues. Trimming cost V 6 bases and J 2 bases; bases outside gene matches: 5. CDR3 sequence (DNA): TGTGCCAGCATCCGACTAGCGGGACACACAGATACGCAGTATTTT. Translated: CASIRLAGHTDTQYF.

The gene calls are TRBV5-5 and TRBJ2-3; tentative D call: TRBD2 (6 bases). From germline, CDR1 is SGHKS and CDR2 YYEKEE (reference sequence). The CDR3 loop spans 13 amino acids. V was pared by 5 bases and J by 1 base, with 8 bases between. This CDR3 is CASRPGGTDTQYF. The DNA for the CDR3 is TGTGCCAGCAGGCCGGGAGGCACAGATACGCAGTATTTT.

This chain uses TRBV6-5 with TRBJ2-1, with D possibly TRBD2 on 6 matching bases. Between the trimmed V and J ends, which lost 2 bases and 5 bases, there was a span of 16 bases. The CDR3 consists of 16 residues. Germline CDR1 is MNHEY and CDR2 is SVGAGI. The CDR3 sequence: CASSYVGGRPNNEQFF. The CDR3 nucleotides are TGTGCCAGCAGTTACGTAGGTGGGAGGCCAAACAATGAGCAGTTCTTC.

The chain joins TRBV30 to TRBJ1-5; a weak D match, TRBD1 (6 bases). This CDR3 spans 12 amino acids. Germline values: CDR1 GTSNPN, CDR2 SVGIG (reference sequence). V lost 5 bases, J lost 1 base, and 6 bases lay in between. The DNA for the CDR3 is TGTGCCTGGGACAGGAGCAATCAGCCCCAGCATTTT. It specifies CAWDRSNQPQHF.

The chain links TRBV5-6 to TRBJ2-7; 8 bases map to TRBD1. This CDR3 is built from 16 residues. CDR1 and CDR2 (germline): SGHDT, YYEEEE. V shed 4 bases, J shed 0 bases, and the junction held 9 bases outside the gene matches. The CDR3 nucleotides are TGTGCCAGCAGCCTCGACAGGGGAGCCTTCTCCTACGAGCAGTACTTC. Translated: CASSLDRGAFSYEQYF.

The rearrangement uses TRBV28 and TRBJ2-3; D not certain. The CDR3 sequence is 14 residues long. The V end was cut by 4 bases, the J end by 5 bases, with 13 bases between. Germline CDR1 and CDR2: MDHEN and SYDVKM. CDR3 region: CASSSGPLRDTQYF. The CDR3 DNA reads TGTGCCAGCAGTTCAGGCCCCCTAAGAGATACGCAGTATTTT.

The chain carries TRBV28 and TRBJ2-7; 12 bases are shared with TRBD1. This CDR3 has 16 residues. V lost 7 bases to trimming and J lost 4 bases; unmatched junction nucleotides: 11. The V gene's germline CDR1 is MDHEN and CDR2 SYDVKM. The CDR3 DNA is TGTGCCAGCACTTTGAACTCGGGACAGGGGGCGTACGAGCAGTACTTC. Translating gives CASTLNSGQGAYEQYF.

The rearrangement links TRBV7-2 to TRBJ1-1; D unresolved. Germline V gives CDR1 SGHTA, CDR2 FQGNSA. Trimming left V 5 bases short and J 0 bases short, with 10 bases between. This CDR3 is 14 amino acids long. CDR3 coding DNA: TGTGCCAGCAGCCCGGACTACATGAACACTGAAGCTTTCTTT. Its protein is CASSPDYMNTEAFF. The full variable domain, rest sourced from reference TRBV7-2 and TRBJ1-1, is GAGVSQSPSNKVTEKGKDVELRCDPISGHTALYWYRQSLGQGLEFLIYFQGNSAPDKSGLPSDRFSAERTGGSVSTLTIQRTQQEDSAVYLCASSPDYMNTEAFFGQGTRLTVV.

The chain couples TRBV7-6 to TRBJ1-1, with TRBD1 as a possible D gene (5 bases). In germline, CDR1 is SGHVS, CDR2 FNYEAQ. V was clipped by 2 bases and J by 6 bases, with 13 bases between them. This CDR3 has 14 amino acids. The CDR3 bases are TGTGCCAGCAGCTTAACCGGGACTGGCGCTGAAGCTTTCTTT. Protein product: CASSLTGTGAEAFF.

CDR3 DNA sequence: TGTGCCAGCAGCTCGGCCGGGGGTGGCTGGGATACGCAGTATTTT. Encoded protein: CASSSAGGGWDTQYF. The V call is TRBV7-9, the J call TRBJ2-3; a possible D gene is TRBD2 (6 bases). The length of the CDR3 is 15 residues. CDR1 is SEHNR, CDR2 FQNEAQ, per germline (reference sequence). Trimming removed 4 bases at V and 6 bases at J, with 17 bases between. The entire variable domain, with the rest obtained from reference TRBV7-9 and TRBJ2-3, is as follows: DTGVSQNPRHKITKRGQNVTFRCDPISEHNRLYWYRQTLGQGPEFLTYFQNEAQLEKSRLLSDRFSAERPKGSFSTLEIQRTEQGDSAMYLCASSSAGGGWDTQYFGPGTRLTVL.

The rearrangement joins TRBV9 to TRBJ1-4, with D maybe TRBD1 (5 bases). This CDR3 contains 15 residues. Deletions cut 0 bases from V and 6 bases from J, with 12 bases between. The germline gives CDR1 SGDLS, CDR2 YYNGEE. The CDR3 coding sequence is TGTGCCAGCAGCGTAGGACAGTCATCATATGAAAAACTGTTTTTT. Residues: CASSVGQSSYEKLFF.

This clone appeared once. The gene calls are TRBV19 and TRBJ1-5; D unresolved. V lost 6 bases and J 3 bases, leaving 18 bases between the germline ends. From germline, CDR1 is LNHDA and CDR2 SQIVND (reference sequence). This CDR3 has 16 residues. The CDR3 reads CASSPTSASYNQPQHF. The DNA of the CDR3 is TGTGCCAGTAGCCCGACTTCGGCATCCTACAATCAGCCCCAGCATTTT.

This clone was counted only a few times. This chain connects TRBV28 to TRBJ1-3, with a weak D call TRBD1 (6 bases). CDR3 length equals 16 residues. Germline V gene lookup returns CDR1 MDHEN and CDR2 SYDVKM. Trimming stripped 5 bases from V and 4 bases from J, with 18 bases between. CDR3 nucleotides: TGTGCCAGCAGTCCACCCCCGGGGGGCAGCGGAAACACCATATATTTT. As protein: CASSPPPGGSGNTIYF.

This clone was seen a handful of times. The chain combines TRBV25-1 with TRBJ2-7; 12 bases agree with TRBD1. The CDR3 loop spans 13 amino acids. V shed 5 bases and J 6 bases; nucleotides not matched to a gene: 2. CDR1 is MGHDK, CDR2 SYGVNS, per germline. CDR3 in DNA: TGTGCCAGCAGTCGGGACAGGGGGCTCGAGCAGTACTTC. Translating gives CASSRDRGLEQYF.

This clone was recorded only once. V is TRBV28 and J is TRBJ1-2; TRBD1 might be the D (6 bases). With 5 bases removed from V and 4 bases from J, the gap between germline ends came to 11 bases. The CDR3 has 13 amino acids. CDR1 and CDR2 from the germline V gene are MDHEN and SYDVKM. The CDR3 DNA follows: TGTGCCAGCAGTAAGGACAGCCCCTATGGCTACACCTTC. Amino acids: CASSKDSPYGYTF.

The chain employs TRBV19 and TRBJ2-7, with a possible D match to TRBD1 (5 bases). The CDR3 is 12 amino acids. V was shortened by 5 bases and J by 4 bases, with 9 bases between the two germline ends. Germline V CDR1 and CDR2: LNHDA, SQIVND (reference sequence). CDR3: CASSSRQYEQYF. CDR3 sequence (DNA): TGTGCCAGTAGTTCCCGACAGTACGAGCAGTACTTC.

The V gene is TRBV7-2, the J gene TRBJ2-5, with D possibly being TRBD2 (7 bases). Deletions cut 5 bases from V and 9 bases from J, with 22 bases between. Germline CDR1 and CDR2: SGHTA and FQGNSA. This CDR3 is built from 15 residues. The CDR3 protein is CASSRSGQGREAQYF. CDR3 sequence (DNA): TGTGCCAGCAGCAGAAGTGGGCAGGGGAGGGAGGCCCAGTACTTC.

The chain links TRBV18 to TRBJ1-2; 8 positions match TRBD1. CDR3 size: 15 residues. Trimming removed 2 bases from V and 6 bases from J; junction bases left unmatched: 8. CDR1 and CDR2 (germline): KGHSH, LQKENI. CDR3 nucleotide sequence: TGTGCCAGCTCACCAGCCGACAGGGGAATGGATGGCTACACCTTC. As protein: CASSPADRGMDGYTF.

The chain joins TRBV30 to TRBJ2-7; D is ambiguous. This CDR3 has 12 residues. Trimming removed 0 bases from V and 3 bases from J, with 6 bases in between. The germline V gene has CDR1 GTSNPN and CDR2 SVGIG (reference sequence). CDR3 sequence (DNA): TGTGCCTGGAGTGTATCTCTCTACGAGCAGTACTTC. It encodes CAWSVSLYEQYF.